These 28 T cell receptor beta chains originate from one sample sequenced in a study of T cell repertoires in cytomegalovirus infection. MiXCR, applied by TCRdb to the reads, yields one record per CDR3 protein. The table lists about 89,000 distinct CDR3 sequences, 25% to 30% of them singletons. These TCRs' antigens remain unknown. This material consisted of CD8+ T cells from cultured PBMCs, taken from culture after CMV antigen stimulation. Every receptor here comes from a human donor in good health (CMV status not recorded). Some clones in this sample may be carry-over from other donors' samples.

The chain has TRBV12-3 or TRBV12-4 and TRBJ2-1; tentatively, D is TRBD1 or TRBD2 (7 bases each). CDR3 length equals 12 residues. Trimming shortened V by 10 bases and J by 7 bases, and 14 bases separated the two germline ends. The CDR3 coding sequence is TGTGCCACCAGGGGGGGCTGGAATGAGCAGTTCTTC. Translated: CATRGGWNEQFF.

In its sample, this clonotype was seen a few times. This chain links TRBV27 with TRBJ2-7; maybe TRBD2 (5 bases). The germline gives CDR1 MNHEY, CDR2 SMNVEV (reference sequence). This CDR3 region has 14 residues. V was pared by 6 bases and J by 1 base, with 13 bases between. CDR3 sequence reads: CASRRGLASYEQYF. As DNA, the CDR3 is TGTGCCAGCAGACGAGGACTTGCTTCCTACGAGCAGTACTTC.

This chain links TRBV25-1 with TRBJ2-1; D unresolved. Trimming left V 3 bases short and J 0 bases short, with 6 bases between. Germline V gene lookup returns CDR1 MGHDK and CDR2 SYGVNS. The CDR3 sequence is 14 residues long. The CDR3 region has the DNA TGTGCCAGCAGTGACGGAGTCTCCTACAATGAGCAGTTCTTC. Its protein is CASSDGVSYNEQFF.

This clonotype was seen a single time. The rearrangement uses TRBV28 and TRBJ1-2, with TRBD1 identical over 8 bases. V lost 5 bases to trimming and J lost 8 bases; unmatched junction nucleotides: 10. Germline CDR1 and CDR2: MDHEN and SYDVKM. The CDR3 contains 14 residues. The CDR3 is CASSPRQGLKGYTF. CDR3 coding DNA: TGTGCCAGCAGTCCCCGACAGGGGTTGAAAGGCTACACCTTC.

The chain carries TRBV7-9 and TRBJ2-1; D uncertain. Germline V gene lookup returns CDR1 SEHNR and CDR2 FQNEAQ (reference sequence). CDR3 size: 15 residues. Between the trimmed V and J ends, which lost 1 base and 0 bases, there was a span of 7 bases. CDR3 in amino acids: CASSLGQTSYNEQFF. The CDR3, as DNA: TGTGCCAGCAGCTTAGGGCAGACCTCCTACAATGAGCAGTTCTTC.

CDR3 nucleotide sequence: TGTGCCAGCAGTTACCGAAATTCACCCCTCCACTTT. The encoded protein is CASSYRNSPLHF. This sequence joins TRBV6-5 and TRBJ1-6; D uncertain. The V and J ends lost 2 bases and 7 bases respectively, with 3 bases between them. Germline V gene sequence: CDR1 MNHEY, CDR2 SVGAGI. CDR3 length equals 12 residues.

The V and J genes are TRBV9 and TRBJ2-7; D is possibly TRBD2 (6 bases). The CDR3 loop spans 14 amino acids. With 0 bases removed from V and 3 bases from J, the gap between germline ends came to 10 bases. Germline loops: CDR1 SGDLS, CDR2 YYNGEE. CDR3 in DNA: TGTGCCAGCAGCGTAGCGGGGGACGTCTACGAGCAGTACTTC. Its translation is CASSVAGDVYEQYF.

The table lists this clonotype with many counts. The chain combines TRBV7-6 with TRBJ1-3; 10 nucleotides match TRBD1. The ends lost 5 bases at V and 3 bases at J; junction bases unmatched: 13. The germline V gene encodes CDR1 SGHVS and CDR2 FNYEAQ. This CDR3 region has 18 residues. The CDR3 spells CASSGGTGDRLGGNTIYF. CDR3 nucleotide sequence: TGTGCCAGCAGCGGTGGGACAGGGGATCGCCTCGGTGGAAACACCATATATTTT. The entire variable domain, with the rest obtained from reference TRBV7-6 and TRBJ1-3, is as follows: GAGVSQSPRYKVTKRGQDVALRCDPISGHVSLYWYRQALGQGPEFLTYFNYEAQQDKSGLPNDRFSAERPEGSISTLTIQRTEQRDSAMYRCASSGGTGDRLGGNTIYFGEGSWLTVV.

This rearrangement joins TRBV5-6 to TRBJ1-1, with D unclear. The V and J ends lost 0 bases and 4 bases respectively, with 10 bases between them. This CDR3 spans 14 amino acids. Germline CDR1 and CDR2: SGHDT and YYEEEE. CDR3 in amino acids: CASSLAPDGTEAFF. The CDR3 bases are TGTGCCAGCAGCTTGGCTCCGGATGGCACTGAAGCTTTCTTT.

The chain employs TRBV11-2 and TRBJ2-7; 11 nucleotides align to TRBD2. Per the germline V gene, CDR1 is SGHAT and CDR2 is FQNNGV. The CDR3 is 15 amino acids. J was trimmed by 0 bases and V by 6 bases; bases with no gene match: 4. This chain's CDR3 is CASRVAGGSSYEQYF. The CDR3 DNA is TGTGCCAGCAGAGTAGCGGGGGGGTCCTCCTACGAGCAGTACTTC.

This chain links TRBV19 with TRBJ1-1; D uncertain. This CDR3 comprises 12 residues. With 1 base removed from V and 5 bases from J, the gap between germline ends came to 5 bases. Per germline, CDR1 LNHDA and CDR2 SQIVND (reference sequence). This CDR3 reads CASSIGITEAFF. The DNA of the CDR3 is TGTGCCAGTAGTATAGGGATTACTGAAGCTTTCTTT.

In its sample, this clonotype was seen many times. The chain employs TRBV7-6 and TRBJ2-7; 8 nucleotides align to TRBD1. The CDR3 has 14 residues. Trimming removed 5 bases from V and 3 bases from J; junction bases left unmatched: 6. CDR1 and CDR2 from the germline V gene are SGHVS and FNYEAQ. In nucleotides, the CDR3 is TGTGCCAGCAGCCCCCCGGGACAGGACTACGAGCAGTACTTC. Translation: CASSPPGQDYEQYF.

This clonotype was seen only a few times. CDR3 bases: TGTGCCAGCAGCGGAGGCAATCAGCCCCAGCATTTT. This sequence encodes CASSGGNQPQHF. This rearrangement joins TRBV27 to TRBJ1-5, with D uncertain. Germline V lookup: CDR1 MNHEY, CDR2 SMNVEV (reference sequence). The CDR3 sequence is 12 residues long. V shed 6 bases and J shed 2 bases, with 5 bases lying between them.

There are many counts of this clonotype. The gene calls are TRBV20-1 and TRBJ2-3; 7 bases map to TRBD1. The CDR3 length is 13 residues. Unmatched junction bases numbered 7, after V lost 5 bases and J lost 5 bases. Germline assignment: CDR1 DFQATT and CDR2 SNEGSKA (reference sequence). CDR3 amino acids: CSASITGEDTQYF. Written as DNA, the CDR3 is TGCAGTGCTTCTATAACAGGGGAAGATACGCAGTATTTT.

This clonotype was seen only a few times. The V call is TRBV10-3, the J call TRBJ2-3; 8 bases map to TRBD2. The CDR3 runs 16 residues. In germline, CDR1 is ENHRY, CDR2 SYGVKD. Germline trimming cut 1 base from V and 0 bases from J; bases unmatched to any gene: 3. The CDR3 sequence: CAISELGGGSTDTQYF. The CDR3 coding sequence is TGTGCCATCAGTGAGTTGGGCGGGGGGAGCACAGATACGCAGTATTTT.

V is TRBV7-4 and J is TRBJ2-5, with a possible D match to TRBD2 (5 bases). The V end lost 4 bases, the J end lost 0 bases, and 15 bases lay between the germline ends. This CDR3 spans 16 amino acids. CDR1 is SGHVT, CDR2 SQSDAQ, per germline. In nucleotides, the CDR3 is TGTGCCAGCAGCTACCCCTCCGGGGAGTACCAAGAGACCCAGTACTTC. It encodes CASSYPSGEYQETQYF.

This clonotype was observed a handful of times. The chain is built from TRBV4-1 and TRBJ1-2, with no clear D. V was shortened by 1 base and J by 8 bases, with 14 bases between the two germline ends. Germline assignment: CDR1 MGHRA and CDR2 YSYEKL. The CDR3 covers 14 residues. The CDR3, as DNA: TGCGCCAGCAGCCAAGCCGTGGCGGACCGAGGCTACACCTTC. Translating gives CASSQAVADRGYTF.

This clonotype came up many times. This sequence joins TRBV27 and TRBJ2-1; possibly TRBD2 for D (5 bases). Germline-derived CDR1 and CDR2 are MNHEY and SMNVEV (reference sequence). V shed 3 bases and J shed 3 bases, with 12 bases lying between them. The CDR3 runs 15 residues. The CDR3 spells CASSFGLAVYNEQFF. The CDR3 DNA reads TGTGCCAGCAGTTTTGGGCTAGCCGTCTACAATGAGCAGTTCTTC.

This clonotype was detected only a few times. CDR3 protein: CASSLIGPKEQYF. The CDR3 DNA reads TGTGCCAGCAGTTTAATTGGGCCGAAGGAGCAGTACTTC. The genes are TRBV12-3 or TRBV12-4 and TRBJ2-7; D uncertain. The CDR3 extends over 13 amino acids. Trimming removed 2 bases at V and 7 bases at J, with 12 bases between.

This clonotype was detected only a few times. The chain recombines TRBV7-2 with TRBJ1-1, with TRBD1 matching 7 bases. This CDR3 spans 16 amino acids. The V gene's germline CDR1 is SGHTA and CDR2 FQGNSA. The trim removed 5 bases at V and 0 bases at J, leaving 9 bases unmatched. CDR3 residues: CASSLGQRYMNTEAFF. The CDR3 region has the DNA TGTGCCAGCAGCCTGGGACAGCGTTACATGAACACTGAAGCTTTCTTT.

Only a few counts were recorded for this clonotype. The rearrangement uses TRBV6-5 and TRBJ2-1; 9 positions match TRBD2. Trimming at V came to 3 bases and at J to 8 bases, leaving 8 bases not matched to a gene. This CDR3 has 15 residues. Germline CDR1 and CDR2: MNHEY and SVGAGI. CDR3 DNA sequence: TGTGCCAGCAGTTATCTTGCGGGGGGGAGGCATGAGCAGTTCTTC. Translation: CASSYLAGGRHEQFF.

This clonotype has just a few counts. The rearrangement joins TRBV6-1 to TRBJ2-3; no definite D call. Germline CDR1 is MNHNS and CDR2 is SASEGT. This CDR3 is 15 amino acids long. V lost 8 bases and J 1 base, leaving 16 bases between the germline ends. The CDR3 DNA reads TGTGCCAGCGTAGAGGCTCCATCAGGCACAGATACGCAGTATTTT. Protein: CASVEAPSGTDTQYF.

In this sample, this clonotype is medium-sized. This chain links TRBV9 with TRBJ2-1, with D possibly TRBD1 on 6 matching bases. CDR3 length: 15 residues. Trimming removed 2 bases at V and 9 bases at J, with 18 bases between. Per germline, CDR1 SGDLS and CDR2 YYNGEE. The DNA for the CDR3 is TGTGCCAGCAGCGTCCGGGCCAACCCACAGGGTGAGCAGTTCTTC. It translates to CASSVRANPQGEQFF.

This clonotype was counted ten times or more. The gene calls are TRBV2 and TRBJ2-1; 7 bases fit TRBD2. Germline loops: CDR1 SNHLY, CDR2 FYNNEI. This CDR3 spans 13 amino acids. J lost 8 bases, V lost 6 bases, and 7 bases had no gene match. Here the CDR3 reads CASRRGGLDEQFF. The CDR3 DNA follows: TGTGCCAGCAGGAGGGGAGGGCTCGATGAGCAGTTCTTC.

The V call is TRBV7-2, the J call TRBJ2-7; maybe TRBD1 (5 bases). Trimming stripped 1 base from V and 7 bases from J, with 11 bases between. Germline lookup yields CDR1 SGHTA and CDR2 FQGNSA. This CDR3 is 13 amino acids long. This CDR3 reads CASSLGAGPEQYF. CDR3 DNA: TGTGCCAGCAGCTTAGGGGCAGGGCCTGAGCAGTACTTC.

This clonotype has ten or more counts. The CDR3 protein is CASSVYSGETYEQYF. DNA of the CDR3: TGTGCCAGCAGCGTATATAGCGGGGAGACCTACGAGCAGTACTTC. The V call is TRBV7-2, the J call TRBJ2-7, with TRBD2 identical over 8 bases. This CDR3 is built from 15 residues. Germline V CDR1 and CDR2: SGHTA, FQGNSA. With 5 bases clipped from V and 2 bases from J, the junction kept 8 bases outside the gene matches.

The genes are TRBV7-6 and TRBJ1-6; no firm D call. Trimming stripped 1 base from V and 10 bases from J, with 14 bases between. This CDR3 is 15 amino acids long. The germline gives CDR1 SGHVS, CDR2 FNYEAQ. CDR3 protein: CASSLGSGWASPLHF. In DNA form, the CDR3 reads TGTGCCAGCAGCTTAGGGAGTGGATGGGCGTCACCCCTCCACTTT. Full variable domain (rest looked up from reference TRBV7-6 and TRBJ1-6): GAGVSQSPRYKVTKRGQDVALRCDPISGHVSLYWYRQALGQGPEFLTYFNYEAQQDKSGLPNDRFSAERPEGSISTLTIQRTEQRDSAMYRCASSLGSGWASPLHFGNGTRLTVT.

This clonotype was seen a handful of times. The chain links TRBV2 to TRBJ2-5; 12 bases align to TRBD2. The CDR3 length is 19 residues. After removal of 4 bases from V and 0 bases from J, the junction contained 12 bases not matched to a gene. CDR1 and CDR2 (germline): SNHLY, FYNNEI. DNA for the CDR3: TGTGCCAGCAGTGTGGCTAGCGGGGGGGCAGGTCAGGACCAAGAGACCCAGTACTTC. This codes for CASSVASGGAGQDQETQYF.